Following are 32 T cell receptor beta chains from one sample sequenced in a study of cytomegalovirus exposure and HLA in healthy donors. 60 Vbeta and 13 Jbeta primers were used in PCR. Produced via immunoSEQ multiplex PCR; TCRdb's table is partial and in-frame only. Of around 170,000 clones in the sample, approximately 71% are singletons; the top ten hold more than 1.3%. The sample consisted of PBMCs. The origin of the receptors is a girl aged 10-17 years in good health and CMV-seronegative.

The gene calls are TRBV11-3 and TRBJ2-2, with a tentative D call TRBD2 (5 bases). This CDR3 contains 15 residues. Trimming took 5 bases from V and 4 from J, leaving 14 bases between them. Per germline, CDR1 SGHNT and CDR2 YENEEA. CDR3: CASSMGLGSTGELFF. The CDR3 DNA follows: TGTGCCAGCAGCATGGGGTTGGGGAGCACCGGGGAGCTGTTTTTT.

The chain combines TRBV29-1 with TRBJ2-1; D might be TRBD2 (7 bases). The CDR3 length is 15 residues. V was cut by 6 bases and J by 0 bases, with 15 bases left in between. Germline CDR1 and CDR2: SQVTM and ANQGSEA. CDR3 sequence reads: CSVAGGPSSYNEQFF. For the CDR3, the DNA is TGCAGCGTGGCCGGGGGGCCTAGCTCCTACAATGAGCAGTTCTTC.

The chain joins TRBV20-1 to TRBJ1-1, with no clear D. There are 11 residues in the CDR3. The germline CDR1 and CDR2 sequences are DFQATT and SNEGSKA (reference sequence). V was trimmed by 4 bases and J by 5 bases, leaving 8 bases between them. The CDR3 loop reads CSAIAGTEAFF. The CDR3 DNA reads TGCAGTGCTATTGCGGGGACTGAAGCTTTCTTT.

This chain connects TRBV6-1 to TRBJ1-5; no clear D gene. Trimming removed 5 bases from V and 1 base from J, with 12 bases in between. The CDR3 is 15 amino acids. From germline, CDR1 is MNHNS and CDR2 SASEGT. In DNA, the CDR3 is TGTGCCAGCAGTTCGGACGGAGGAAGCAATCAGCCCCAGCATTTT. Protein sequence: CASSSDGGSNQPQHF.

The chain links TRBV4-1 to TRBJ1-5; no definite D call. Trimming pared 3 bases from V and 1 base from J, leaving 10 bases between. In germline, CDR1 is MGHRA, CDR2 YSYEKL. The CDR3 has 15 amino acids. The CDR3 spells CASSQEAGSNQPQHF. The DNA for the CDR3 is TGCGCCAGCAGCCAGGAGGCGGGGAGCAATCAGCCCCAGCATTTT.

This clone has only a few counts. The chain recombines TRBV6-6 with TRBJ1-2; a weak D match, TRBD1 (6 bases). Germline V gene lookup returns CDR1 MNHNY and CDR2 SVGAGI (reference sequence). V was clipped by 2 bases and J by 6 bases, with 10 bases between them. The CDR3 is made up of 13 amino acids. The CDR3 is CASSYERTDGYTF. The DNA for the CDR3 is TGTGCCAGCAGTTACGAGCGGACAGATGGCTACACCTTC.

This clone was picked up a small number of times. This chain uses TRBV5-1 with TRBJ2-1; 8 bases align to TRBD2. The trim removed 2 bases at V and 7 bases at J, leaving 5 bases unmatched. The CDR3 extends over 14 amino acids. The germline V gene encodes CDR1 SGHRS and CDR2 YFSETQ. The CDR3 sequence: CASSFGGAGNEQFF. CDR3 sequence (DNA): TGCGCCAGCAGCTTCGGGGGGGCCGGAAATGAGCAGTTCTTC.

The chain joins TRBV6-5 to TRBJ2-7, with D perhaps TRBD1 (5 bases). This CDR3 spans 16 amino acids. The germline V gene has CDR1 MNHEY and CDR2 SVGAGI. V lost 4 bases to trimming and J lost 2 bases, with 18 bases between them. CDR3 nucleotide sequence: TGTGCCAGCAGTTCCCCGACAGCGAAACCTACCTACGAGCAGTACTTC. This gives the protein CASSSPTAKPTYEQYF.

This clone was counted only a few times. This chain joins TRBV5-6 and TRBJ1-6, with D maybe TRBD1 (5 bases). There are 11 residues in the CDR3. Germline loops: CDR1 SGHDT, CDR2 YYEEEE. V was pared by 4 bases and J by 9 bases, with 5 bases between. The CDR3 protein is CASSQGSPLHF. DNA of the CDR3: TGTGCCAGCAGCCAGGGTTCACCCCTCCACTTT.

The V and J genes are TRBV2 and TRBJ2-1; no clear D gene. The germline V and J ends were trimmed by 8 bases and 4 bases, with 9 bases remaining between them. This CDR3 has 12 residues. Germline assignment: CDR1 SNHLY and CDR2 FYNNEI. The CDR3: CASAAGYNEQFF. CDR3 coding DNA: TGTGCCAGCGCCGCCGGGTACAATGAGCAGTTCTTC.

This clone was counted a few times. The J gene is TRBJ1-5, the V gene TRBV15; possibly TRBD1 for D (5 bases). The length of the CDR3 is 16 residues. The germline V and J ends were trimmed by 3 bases and 5 bases, with 17 bases remaining between them. Germline V gene sequence: CDR1 LNHNV, CDR2 YYDKDF (reference sequence). The CDR3 loop is CATSSRRGGSDQPQHF. For the CDR3, the DNA is TGTGCCACCAGCAGTCGTCGTGGGGGGAGTGATCAGCCCCAGCATTTT.

CDR3: CASSARLARETQYF. The DNA for the CDR3 is TGTGCCAGCAGCGCCAGACTAGCCCGAGAGACCCAGTACTTC. This sequence joins TRBV11-2 and TRBJ2-5; 7 bases are shared with TRBD2. The J segment lost 4 bases and the V segment lost 5 bases, leaving 7 bases of the junction unmatched. This CDR3 has 14 amino acids. Germline V lookup: CDR1 SGHAT, CDR2 FQNNGV.

The chain combines TRBV7-9 with TRBJ2-6; TRBD2 is a possible D gene (6 bases). Germline assignment: CDR1 SEHNR and CDR2 FQNEAQ (reference sequence). The V and J ends lost 4 bases and 3 bases respectively, with 16 bases between them. The CDR3 sequence is 17 residues long. CDR3: CASSSVGTPIGANVLTF. The CDR3 region has the DNA TGTGCCAGCAGCTCAGTGGGGACTCCGATTGGGGCCAACGTCCTGACTTTC.

The chain combines TRBV27 with TRBJ1-1, with a tentative D call TRBD1 (5 bases). In germline, CDR1 is MNHEY, CDR2 SMNVEV (reference sequence). Trimming took off 6 bases at V and 4 bases at J, with 24 bases between the two ends. This CDR3 is built from 17 residues. The CDR3 loop reads CASSRDFPPQVFTEAFF. Written as DNA, the CDR3 is TGTGCCAGCAGCCGGGACTTTCCACCCCAAGTTTTCACTGAAGCTTTCTTT.

V usage is TRBV5-1 and J usage is TRBJ1-1, with 8 bases aligning to TRBD1. V was pared by 4 bases and J by 5 bases, with 7 bases of the junction left unmatched. The germline V gene encodes CDR1 SGHRS and CDR2 YFSETQ. The CDR3 extends over 14 amino acids. The CDR3 here is CASSIQGGETEAFF. The CDR3 region has the DNA TGCGCCAGCAGCATACAGGGGGGGGAAACTGAAGCTTTCTTT.

This clone was detected a few times. The chain's CDR3 is CASSDSGTANEKLFF. Written as DNA, the CDR3 is TGTGCCAGCAGTGATTCCGGGACAGCTAATGAAAAACTGTTTTTT. This chain joins TRBV25-1 and TRBJ1-4, with 7 bases lining up with TRBD1. The V gene's germline CDR1 is MGHDK and CDR2 SYGVNS. The CDR3 has 15 amino acids. V was clipped by 3 bases and J by 3 bases; unmatched bases: 4.

This chain connects TRBV7-6 to TRBJ2-1, with a tentative D call TRBD1 (6 bases). The CDR3 consists of 16 residues. Trimming took off 4 bases at V and 5 bases at J, with 18 bases between the two ends. In germline, CDR1 is SGHVS, CDR2 FNYEAQ. As DNA, the CDR3 is TGTGCCAGCAGCTCGCAGGGGTTGCCCCTAAACAATGAGCAGTTCTTC. Translated, it gives CASSSQGLPLNNEQFF.

In its sample, this clone was seen a few times. This chain links TRBV7-2 with TRBJ2-1; TRBD1 agrees at 7 bases. After removal of 5 bases from V and 4 bases from J, the junction contained 8 bases not matched to a gene. The CDR3 covers 15 residues. CDR1 is SGHTA, CDR2 FQGNSA, per germline. The CDR3 DNA reads TGTGCCAGCAGCCATAGGACAGGACGATACAATGAGCAGTTCTTC. It specifies CASSHRTGRYNEQFF.

This clone appeared a few times. The chain carries TRBV19 and TRBJ1-5, with D maybe TRBD1 (5 bases). V gave up 5 bases and J gave up 2 bases, with 13 bases separating them. Looked up from germline, CDR1 is LNHDA and CDR2 is SQIVND (reference sequence). This CDR3 comprises 15 residues. The CDR3 loop is CASSPSGIGNQPQHF. In DNA form, the CDR3 reads TGTGCCAGTAGTCCCTCAGGGATTGGCAATCAGCCCCAGCATTTT.

The CDR3 sequence is CASIIQGTQETQYF. For the CDR3, the DNA is TGTGCCAGCATCATACAGGGAACCCAAGAGACCCAGTACTTC. The chain combines TRBV6-6 with TRBJ2-5; D might be TRBD1 (6 bases). The germline CDR1 and CDR2 sequences are MNHNY and SVGAGI (reference sequence). The V and J ends lost 7 bases and 1 base respectively, with 13 bases between them. The CDR3 runs 14 residues.

This clone was seen a handful of times. The chain couples TRBV7-8 to TRBJ1-5, with 12 bases aligning to TRBD1. Germline lookup yields CDR1 SGHVS and CDR2 FQNEAQ. Trimming at V came to 6 bases and at J to 5 bases, leaving 14 bases not matched to a gene. The CDR3 has 18 residues. The CDR3 DNA follows: TGTGCCAGCAGACGGGGGACAGGGGGCTCCGGACTTGATCAGCCCCAGCATTTT. Protein sequence: CASRRGTGGSGLDQPQHF.

The gene calls are TRBV19 and TRBJ1-2, with D unresolved. CDR1 and CDR2 (germline): LNHDA, SQIVND (reference sequence). Between the trimmed V and J ends, which lost 6 bases and 1 base, there was a span of 9 bases. The CDR3 has 13 amino acids. CDR3 coding DNA: TGTGCCAGTAGCCCTATAGATAACTATGGCTACACCTTC. It specifies CASSPIDNYGYTF.

Remarks on this clone: Other nucleotide sequences in the sample specify the same CDR3. This rearrangement joins TRBV5-1 to TRBJ1-5; tentatively, D is TRBD1 (6 bases). The CDR3 spans 14 residues. Trimming shortened V by 2 bases and J by 2 bases, and 8 bases separated the two germline ends. The V gene's germline CDR1 is SGHRS and CDR2 YFSETQ. The CDR3 spells CASSFEGGNQPQHF. In DNA form, the CDR3 reads TGCGCCAGCAGCTTTGAGGGGGGCAATCAGCCCCAGCATTTT.

This chain connects TRBV25-1 to TRBJ1-1; 8 bases line up with TRBD1. The CDR3 is made up of 16 amino acids. Germline lookup yields CDR1 MGHDK and CDR2 SYGVNS. Unmatched junction bases numbered 12, after V lost 4 bases and J lost 5 bases. CDR3 coding DNA: TGTGCCAGCAGTGCCCGGGACAGGAGGAGAGGAACTGAAGCTTTCTTT. It yields the protein CASSARDRRRGTEAFF.

The chain is built from TRBV12-5 and TRBJ2-1; 9 bases line up with TRBD1. Germline V gene lookup returns CDR1 LGHNT and CDR2 FRNRAP. The V segment lost 5 bases and the J segment 1 base; nucleotides outside the gene matches: 6. The CDR3 length is 16 residues. In nucleotides, the CDR3 is TGTGCTAGTGGTCAAAGACAGGGGGGTTCCTACAATGAGCAGTTCTTC. Its translation: CASGQRQGGSYNEQFF. The full variable domain, in which reference TRBV12-5 and TRBJ2-1 provide the parts outside the CDR3, is DARVTQTPRHKVTEMGQEVTMRCQPILGHNTVFWYRQTMMQGLELLAYFRNRAPLDDSGMPKDRFSAEMPDATLATLKIQPSEPRDSAVYFCASGQRQGGSYNEQFFGPGTRLTVL.

The chain links TRBV30 to TRBJ1-2; D is possibly TRBD1 (5 bases). V lost 4 bases and J lost 5, with 11 bases in between. CDR1 GTSNPN and CDR2 SVGIG come from the germline V gene (reference sequence). The CDR3 has 12 amino acids. The CDR3: CAWTLGRYGYTF. In DNA form, the CDR3 reads TGTGCCTGGACTCTGGGGCGATATGGCTACACCTTC.

This clone turned up a few times. J is TRBJ2-3 and V is TRBV4-1, with D possibly matching TRBD2 (6 bases). Trimming left V 1 base short and J 0 bases short, with 11 bases between. This CDR3 comprises 16 residues. Germline CDR1 is MGHRA and CDR2 is YSYEKL. The CDR3 nucleotides read TGCGCCAGCAGCCAAGCCCGACTAGGGAGCACAGATACGCAGTATTTT. Translation: CASSQARLGSTDTQYF.

In this sample, this clone turned up a few times. The chain recombines TRBV15 with TRBJ1-4; D call uncertain. Trimming pared 0 bases from V and 11 bases from J, leaving 13 bases between. Germline lookup yields CDR1 LNHNV and CDR2 YYDKDF (reference sequence). CDR3 length equals 14 residues. The CDR3 DNA reads as TGTGCCACCAGCAGAGATTATCCGGGTCAGAAACTGTTTTTT. Translated: CATSRDYPGQKLFF.

This clone was seen only once. The CDR3 bases are TGTGCCAGCAGTTCGGGGAGTTGGGAAGCTTTCTTT. It translates to CASSSGSWEAFF. This chain joins TRBV28 and TRBJ1-1; D is undetermined. The V end lost 4 bases, the J end lost 8 bases, and 11 bases lay between the germline ends. The CDR3 has 12 residues. CDR1 and CDR2 from the germline V gene are MDHEN and SYDVKM.

The J gene is TRBJ2-7, the V gene TRBV27; unclear D gene. This CDR3 contains 14 residues. Trimming stripped 5 bases from V and 4 bases from J, with 15 bases between. The V gene's germline CDR1 is MNHEY and CDR2 SMNVEV (reference sequence). CDR3 bases: TGTGCCAGCAGTAATGGTTGGGCCCTTTACGAGCAGTACTTC. The encoded protein is CASSNGWALYEQYF.

The chain has TRBV5-6 and TRBJ2-5; a possible D gene is TRBD1 (5 bases). Trimming stripped 2 bases from V and 1 base from J, with 12 bases between. This CDR3 comprises 15 residues. Germline V gives CDR1 SGHDT, CDR2 YYEEEE. CDR3 sequence reads: CASSFRDSLQETQYF. CDR3 DNA: TGTGCCAGCAGCTTCCGAGACAGTCTCCAAGAGACCCAGTACTTC. Using reference TRBV5-6 and TRBJ2-5 for the parts outside the CDR3, the full variable domain is DAGVTQSPTHLIKTRGQQVTLRCSPKSGHDTVSWYQQALGQGPQFIFQYYEEEERQRGNFPDRFSGHQFPNYSSELNVNALLLGDSALYLCASSFRDSLQETQYFGPGTRLLVL.

This sequence joins TRBV28 and TRBJ2-7, with D possibly matching TRBD1 (6 bases). V was trimmed by 3 bases and J by 0 bases, leaving 9 bases between them. There are 14 residues in the CDR3. Germline-derived CDR1 and CDR2 are MDHEN and SYDVKM. CDR3 DNA: TGTGCCAGCAGTTTCGGGGACACCTCCTACGAGCAGTACTTC. Its translation is CASSFGDTSYEQYF. Filled out from reference TRBV28 and TRBJ2-7, the complete variable domain reads DVKVTQSSRYLVKRTGEKVFLECVQDMDHENMFWYRQDPGLGLRLIYFSYDVKMKEKGDIPEGYSVSREKKERFSLILESASTNQTSMYLCASSFGDTSYEQYFGPGTRLTVT.